The rows below give T cell receptor beta chains drawn from one sample of a study of T cell responses to AZD1222 COVID-19 vaccine. Sequencing was performed with immunoSEQ multiplex PCR; in TCRdb, only in-frame clones are kept and a portion is missing. There are about 120,000 clones in the sample; just over 90% occur only once, and approximately 4.2% lies in the top ten. Material: peripheral blood, obtained on day 0 of AZD1222 vaccination. The receptor source for this set is an adult in good health. The CDR3 runs from the conserved cysteine through the conserved F or W. Each record gives: D gene, V gene, J gene, clone size, CDR3 DNA, CDR3 protein. A D gene is named only where the DNA matches it firmly. Clone size appears in some rows only: once, few, many, or a class for an expanded clone.

d_call: TRBD1
v_call: TRBV6-1
j_call: TRBJ1-4
clone_size: NA
cdr3_nt: TGTGCCAGCAGTGAAGCCAGGGACAGGGTGTGGACTTGGGGCGAAAAACTGTTTTTT
cdr3_aa: CASSEARDRVWTWGEKLFF

d_call: NA
v_call: TRBV5-1
j_call: TRBJ2-3
clone_size: NA
cdr3_nt: TGCGCCAGCAGCTCGGGCTGGCAGGATCGCACAGATACGCAGTATTTT
cdr3_aa: CASSSGWQDRTDTQYF

d_call: NA
v_call: TRBV5-4
j_call: TRBJ2-3
clone_size: NA
cdr3_nt: TGTGCCAGCAGCTTGTATCGGGGAACAGATACGCAGTATTTT
cdr3_aa: CASSLYRGTDTQYF

d_call: NA
v_call: TRBV5-1
j_call: TRBJ2-7
clone_size: once
cdr3_nt: TGCGCCAGCAGGTGGACGAGCTCCTACGAGCAGTACTTC
cdr3_aa: CASRWTSSYEQYF

d_call: NA
v_call: TRBV4-1
j_call: TRBJ2-2
clone_size: NA
cdr3_nt: TGCGCCAGCAGCCAAGATAGGGCAGCGAACACCGGGGAGCTGTTTTTT
cdr3_aa: CASSQDRAANTGELFF

d_call: NA
v_call: TRBV7-9
j_call: TRBJ2-1
clone_size: NA
cdr3_nt: TGTGCCAGCAGCTTAGTGGATGGAGCCTTCAATGAGCAGTTCTTC
cdr3_aa: CASSLVDGAFNEQFF

d_call: TRBD2
v_call: TRBV7-3
j_call: TRBJ2-3
clone_size: NA
cdr3_nt: TGTGCCAGCAGCCCAAGAGGGGTGCTAGCGGGGGCCTACACAGATACGCAGTATTTT
cdr3_aa: CASSPRGVLAGAYTDTQYF

d_call: TRBD1
v_call: TRBV7-2
j_call: TRBJ2-7
clone_size: NA
cdr3_nt: TGTGCCAGCAGCTTAGCGACAGGGGTTAAGATAGCAGGGCAGTACTTC
cdr3_aa: CASSLATGVKIAGQYF

d_call: NA
v_call: TRBV2
j_call: TRBJ2-7
clone_size: NA
cdr3_nt: TGTGCCACTGGCCGGGACGGCTCCTACGAGCAGTACTTC
cdr3_aa: CATGRDGSYEQYF

d_call: NA
v_call: TRBV9
j_call: TRBJ1-1
clone_size: NA
cdr3_nt: TGTGCCAGCAGCCGCCCCGGGGTCGCTGAAGCTTTCTTT
cdr3_aa: CASSRPGVAEAFF

d_call: NA
v_call: TRBV7-9
j_call: TRBJ1-2
clone_size: NA
cdr3_nt: TGTGCCAGCAGCTTTAATAACGGGGGCGCCGGTGGCTACACCTTC
cdr3_aa: CASSFNNGGAGGYTF

d_call: TRBD2
v_call: TRBV10-3
j_call: TRBJ2-3
clone_size: NA
cdr3_nt: TGTGCCATCAGTGAGACCCCCAGCGGGGGCACAGATACGCAGTATTTT
cdr3_aa: CAISETPSGGTDTQYF

d_call: TRBD2
v_call: TRBV6-5
j_call: TRBJ2-1
clone_size: NA
cdr3_nt: TGTGCCAGCAGCCTTAGCGGGGCCTCCAGCGATGAGCAGTTCTTC
cdr3_aa: CASSLSGASSDEQFF

d_call: NA
v_call: TRBV11-2
j_call: TRBJ2-2
clone_size: NA
cdr3_nt: TGTGCCAGCAGTCCCACGCGACGGTCGAACACCGGGGAGCTGTTTTTT
cdr3_aa: CASSPTRRSNTGELFF

d_call: TRBD1
v_call: TRBV19
j_call: TRBJ2-7
clone_size: once
cdr3_nt: TGTGCCAGTAGCCTCCGGGACAGCCTCTCCTACGAGCAGTACTTC
cdr3_aa: CASSLRDSLSYEQYF

d_call: NA
v_call: TRBV7-9
j_call: TRBJ1-2
clone_size: NA
cdr3_nt: TGTGCCAGCAGCCTCCGGGGGGGGACCCCTTATGGCTACACCTTC
cdr3_aa: CASSLRGGTPYGYTF

d_call: NA
v_call: TRBV19
j_call: TRBJ2-7
clone_size: NA
cdr3_nt: TGTGCCAGTAGTAGGGCCAAATCCTACGAGCAGTACTTC
cdr3_aa: CASSRAKSYEQYF

d_call: NA
v_call: TRBV6-5
j_call: TRBJ2-1
clone_size: NA
cdr3_nt: TGTGCCAGCAGTTACTCGACGGCTACCTACAATGAGCAGTTCTTC
cdr3_aa: CASSYSTATYNEQFF

d_call: NA
v_call: TRBV5-1
j_call: TRBJ2-5
clone_size: NA
cdr3_nt: TGCGCCAGCAGCTTGAGTGCGGGCCCGGAGACCCAGTACTTC
cdr3_aa: CASSLSAGPETQYF

d_call: NA
v_call: TRBV19
j_call: TRBJ1-5
clone_size: NA
cdr3_nt: TGTGCCAGTAGTATAGTACAGGGCTTATTGGGCAATCAGCCCCAGCATTTT
cdr3_aa: CASSIVQGLLGNQPQHF

d_call: TRBD2
v_call: TRBV5-1
j_call: TRBJ2-1
clone_size: NA
cdr3_nt: TGCGCCAGCAGCCGGGGACTAGCGGGGGCTTCGTCCTACAATGAGCAGTTCTTC
cdr3_aa: CASSRGLAGASSYNEQFF

d_call: TRBD1
v_call: TRBV5-1
j_call: TRBJ1-2
clone_size: NA
cdr3_nt: TGCGCCAGCAGCTTGGGGACAGGGACTTATGGCTACACCTTC
cdr3_aa: CASSLGTGTYGYTF

d_call: NA
v_call: TRBV24-1
j_call: TRBJ2-5
clone_size: NA
cdr3_nt: TGTGCCACCAGTGAGGACAAAAAGGACAAGACCCAGTACTTC
cdr3_aa: CATSEDKKDKTQYF

d_call: TRBD1
v_call: TRBV7-9
j_call: TRBJ1-4
clone_size: NA
cdr3_nt: TGTGCCAGCAGTCAGACAGGGGGCAGAGAAAAACTGTTTTTT
cdr3_aa: CASSQTGGREKLFF